The TCR beta chain under discussion was sequenced for a study of blood T cells in healthy people across ages. Every sample gave at least 6 micrograms of total RNA when it was extracted. Germline V CDR1 and CDR2: DFQATT, SNEGSKA (reference sequence). Between the trimmed V and J ends, which lost 4 bases and 1 base, there was a span of 9 bases. CDR3 size: 13 residues. The study's findings and limits: Older age went with lower TCR beta diversity per million T cells, in a roughly linear way.

Together with a sample-barcoded 5' primer, a J-beta primer mix was included in a second PCR lasting about 6 to 11 cycles. MiXCR, run by TCRdb on the 5' RACE reads, gives a single entry per CDR3 protein. The sample carries just over 800,000 distinct CDR3 sequences, 60% to 80% recorded once. As to this clonotype: Its cognate antigen is unknown.

The sample was blood. The chain recombines TRBV20-1 with TRBJ2-3; a weak D match, TRBD2 (6 bases). The TCR was taken from a young man in good health. The CDR3 region has the DNA TGCAGTGCTACAGCGGGCGGCACAGATACGCAGTATTTT. Translated, it gives CSATAGGTDTQYF.